Detailed here is one TCR beta chain. The antigen is not known. Germline V gene data show CDR1 as SGHNT and CDR2 as YENEEA. J lost 2 bases, V lost 5 bases, and 7 bases had no gene match. This CDR3 is 16 amino acids long. This record comes from a study of vaccination effects on CD4 cells after COVID-19. It was after approximately 10 days of culture that CD4+ T cells were isolated. The person was diagnosed with PCR-confirmed SARS-CoV-2 infection between March and December 2020. Each participant was given two doses of one vaccine (BNT162b2 or mRNA-1273). TCRdb's table, derived via immunoSEQ multiplex PCR, lists solely in-frame clones and lacks some. The sample has approximately 40,000 clones; 76% are singletons. Findings of the study overall: Clones induced by infection and by vaccine showed marked clonal contraction late after vaccination.

This receptor was identified in a human donor who had a prior SARS-CoV-2 infection. This specimen was CD4+ T cells from PBMCs cultured without peptide, taken after COVID-19 vaccination. The chain has TRBV11-3 and TRBJ2-2; 8 bases line up with TRBD2. CDR3 residues: CASSHGGADNTGELFF. The CDR3 DNA reads TGTGCCAGCAGCCACGGGGGGGCAGATAACACCGGGGAGCTGTTTTTT.